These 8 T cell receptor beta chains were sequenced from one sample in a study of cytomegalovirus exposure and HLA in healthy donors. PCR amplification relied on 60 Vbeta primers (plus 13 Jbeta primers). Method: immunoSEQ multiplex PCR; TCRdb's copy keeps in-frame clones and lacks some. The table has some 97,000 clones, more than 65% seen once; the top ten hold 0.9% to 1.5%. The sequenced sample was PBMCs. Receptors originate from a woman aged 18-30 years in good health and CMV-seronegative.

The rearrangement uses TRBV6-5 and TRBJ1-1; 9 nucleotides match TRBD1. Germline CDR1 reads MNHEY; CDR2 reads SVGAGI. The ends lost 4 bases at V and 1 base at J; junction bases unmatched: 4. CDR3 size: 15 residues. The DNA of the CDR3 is TGTGCCAGCAGTTCTGAGACAGGGGGGAACACTGAAGCTTTCTTT. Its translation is CASSSETGGNTEAFF.

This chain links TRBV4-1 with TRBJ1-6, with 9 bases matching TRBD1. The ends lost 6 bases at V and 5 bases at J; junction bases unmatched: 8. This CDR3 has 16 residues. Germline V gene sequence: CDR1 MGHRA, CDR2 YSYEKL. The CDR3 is CASRKTGGVNNSPLHF. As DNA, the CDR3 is TGCGCCAGCAGGAAAACAGGGGGCGTAAATAATTCACCCCTCCACTTT.

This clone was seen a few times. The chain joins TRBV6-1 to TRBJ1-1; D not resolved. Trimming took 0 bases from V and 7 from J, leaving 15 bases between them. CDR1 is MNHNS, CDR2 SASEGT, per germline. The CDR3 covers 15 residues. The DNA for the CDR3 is TGTGCCAGCAGTGAAGCGGTTGGGAGTTCCCTTGAAGCTTTCTTT. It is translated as CASSEAVGSSLEAFF.

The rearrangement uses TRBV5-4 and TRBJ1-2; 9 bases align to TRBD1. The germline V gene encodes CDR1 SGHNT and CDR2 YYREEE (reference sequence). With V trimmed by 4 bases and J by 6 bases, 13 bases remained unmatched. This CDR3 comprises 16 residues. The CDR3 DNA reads TGTGCCAGCAGCCCGTATCCGGGACAGGGAATCAATGGCTACACCTTC. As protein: CASSPYPGQGINGYTF.

The chain's CDR3 is CASGRFSSYDAWQYF. CDR3 DNA sequence: TGTGCCAGCGGCCGATTTAGCTCCTACGACGCGTGGCAGTACTTC. V is TRBV6-1 and J is TRBJ2-5, with D hard to call. Deletions cut 8 bases from V and 11 bases from J, with 27 bases between. This CDR3 contains 15 residues. Germline V gene sequence: CDR1 MNHNS, CDR2 SASEGT.

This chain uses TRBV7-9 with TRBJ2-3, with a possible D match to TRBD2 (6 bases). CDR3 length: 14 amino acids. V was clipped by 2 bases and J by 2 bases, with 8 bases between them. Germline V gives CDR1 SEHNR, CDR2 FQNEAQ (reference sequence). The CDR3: CASSLRDSTDTQYF. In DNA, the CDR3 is TGTGCCAGCAGCTTAAGGGACTCCACAGATACGCAGTATTTT.

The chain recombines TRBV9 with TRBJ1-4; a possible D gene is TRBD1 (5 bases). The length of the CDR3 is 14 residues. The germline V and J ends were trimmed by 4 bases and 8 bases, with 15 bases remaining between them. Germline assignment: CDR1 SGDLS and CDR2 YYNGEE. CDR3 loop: CASSSRGGNEKLFF. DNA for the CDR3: TGTGCCAGCAGCTCCCGGGGGGGGAACGAAAAACTGTTTTTT.

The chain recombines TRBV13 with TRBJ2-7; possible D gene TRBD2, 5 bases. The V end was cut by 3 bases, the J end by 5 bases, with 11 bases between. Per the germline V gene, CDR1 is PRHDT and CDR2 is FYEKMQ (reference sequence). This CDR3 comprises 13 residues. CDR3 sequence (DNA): TGTGCCAGCAGCTTTAGGCTAGCTAACGAGCAGTACTTC. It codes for CASSFRLANEQYF. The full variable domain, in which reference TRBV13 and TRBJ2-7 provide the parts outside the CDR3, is AAGVIQSPRHLIKEKRETATLKCYPIPRHDTVYWYQQGPGQDPQFLISFYEKMQSDKGSIPDRFSAQQFSDYHSELNMSSLELGDSALYFCASSFRLANEQYFGPGTRLTVT.